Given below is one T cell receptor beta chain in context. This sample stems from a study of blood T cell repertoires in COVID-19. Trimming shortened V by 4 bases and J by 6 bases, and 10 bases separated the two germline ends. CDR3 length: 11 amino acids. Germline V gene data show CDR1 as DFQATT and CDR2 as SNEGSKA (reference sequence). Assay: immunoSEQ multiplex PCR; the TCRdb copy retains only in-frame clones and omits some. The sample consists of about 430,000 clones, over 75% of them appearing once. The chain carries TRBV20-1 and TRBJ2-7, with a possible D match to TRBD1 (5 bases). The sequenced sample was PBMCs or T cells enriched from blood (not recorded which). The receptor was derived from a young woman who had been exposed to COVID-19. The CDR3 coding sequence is TGCAGTGCTAACCAGGGCTCCGAGCAGTACTTC. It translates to CSANQGSEQYF.